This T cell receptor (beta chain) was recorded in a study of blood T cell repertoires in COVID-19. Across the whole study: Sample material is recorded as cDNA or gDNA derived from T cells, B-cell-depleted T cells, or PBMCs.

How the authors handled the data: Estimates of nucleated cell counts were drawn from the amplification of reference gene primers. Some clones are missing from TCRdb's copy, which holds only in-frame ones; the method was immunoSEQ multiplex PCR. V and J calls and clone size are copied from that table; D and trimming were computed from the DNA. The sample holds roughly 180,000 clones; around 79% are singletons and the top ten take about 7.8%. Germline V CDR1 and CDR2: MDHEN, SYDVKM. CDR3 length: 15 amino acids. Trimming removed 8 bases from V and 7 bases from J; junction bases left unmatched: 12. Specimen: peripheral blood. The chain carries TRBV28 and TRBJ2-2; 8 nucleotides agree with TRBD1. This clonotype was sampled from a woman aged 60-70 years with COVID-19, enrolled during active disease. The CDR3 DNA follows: TGTGCCAGCTCCAGCGGACAGGGTGAGAGCGGGGAGCTGTTTTTT. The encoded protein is CASSSGQGESGELFF. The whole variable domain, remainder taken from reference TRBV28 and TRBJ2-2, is DVKVTQSSRYLVKRTGEKVFLECVQDMDHENMFWYRQDPGLGLRLIYFSYDVKMKEKGDIPEGYSVSREKKERFSLILESASTNQTSMYLCASSSGQGESGELFFGEGSRLTVL.